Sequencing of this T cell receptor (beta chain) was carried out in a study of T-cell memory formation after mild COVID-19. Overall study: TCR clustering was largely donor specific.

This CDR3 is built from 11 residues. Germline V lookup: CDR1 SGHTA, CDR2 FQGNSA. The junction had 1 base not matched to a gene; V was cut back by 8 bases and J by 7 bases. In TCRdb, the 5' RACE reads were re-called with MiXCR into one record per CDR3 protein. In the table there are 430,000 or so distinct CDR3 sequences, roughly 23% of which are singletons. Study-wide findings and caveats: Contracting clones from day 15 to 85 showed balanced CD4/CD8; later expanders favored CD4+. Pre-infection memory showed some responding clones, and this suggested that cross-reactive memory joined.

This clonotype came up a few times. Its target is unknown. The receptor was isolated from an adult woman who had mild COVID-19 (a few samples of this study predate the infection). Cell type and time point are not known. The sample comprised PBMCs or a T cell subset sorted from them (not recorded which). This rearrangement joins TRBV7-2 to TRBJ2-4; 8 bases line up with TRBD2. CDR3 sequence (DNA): TGTGCCAGCGGCGGGGGGAACATTCAGTACTTC. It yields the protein CASGGGNIQYF.